Below, one T cell receptor beta chain is given with its context. The target of this receptor is not known. The input lacks base qualities; no much larger clone sits a single base away. V loses 7 bases of germline sequence and J loses 0 bases, and the interval between the two ends is 16 bases. Per the germline V gene, SGHTA is the CDR1 and FQGNSA is the CDR2. Taken from cysteine to phenylalanine, the CDR3 has 16 residues. CDR3 DNA only is kept here, 48 bases in frame from base 1. This entry comes from a study of CD8 T cells in Susac syndrome (dated by TCRdb to between 2017 and 2020). General notes on the study: Repertoire sequencing was used to test whether CD8+ T cell activation and differentiation in Susac syndrome was antigen driven.

Peripheral blood CD8+ and CD4+ T cells from healthy donors, Susac syndrome patients and multiple sclerosis patients were profiled using high-throughput TCR beta sequencing. The healthy donors served as controls matched for age and sex. CD8+ TEMRA cells were enriched by FACS, while bulk CD8+ and CD4+ T cells were purified by magnetic negative isolation. Blood was collected in EDTA tubes and processed within 24 hours, with PBMCs isolated through density gradient centrifugation. PBMCs intended for TCR sequencing were cryopreserved in liquid nitrogen and thawed later in a water bath at 37 degrees C. A purity of at least 90% was achieved for sorted or isolated CD4+, CD8+ and CD8+ TEMRA cells. RNA was extracted with the RNeasy kit and about 0.5 to 1 ug was reverse transcribed using random hexamers. TCR beta CDR3 regions were amplified with the immunoSEQ multiplex PCR assay covering 54 Vbeta and 13 Jbeta segments. PCR amplification bias was corrected by using a synthetic template baseline for primer optimization and computational correction. Concerning the study's data processing: Reads were annotated to V, D and J genes according to IMGT and were analyzed with immunoSEQ Analyzer, with only productive sequences retained. Clonality was calculated as one minus the Shannon entropy normalized by log2 of the number of productive unique sequences. For each patient and control, public and private clones were evaluated within the 100 most prevalent clones. A clone was defined as Susac-specific if it was absent from the healthy and MS cohorts, from 1052 published viral clones and from other ImmuneACCESS disease sequences. Through fastp at Q25 and MiXCR, TCRdb rebuilt clones from the public reads, retaining in-frame beta chains. Every distinct CDR3 protein forms one entry, paired with its most common genes and DNA. V and J calls and clone size were set by TCRdb, not the authors. The sample table contains roughly 190,000 distinct CDR3 sequences; only one count was recorded for about 95% of them. Jointly, the top ten make up 0.1% of the sample.

What the authors observed across the whole study: The TCR sequencing and HLA analysis was acknowledged to have included a relatively small number of individuals.

The chain is encoded by TRBV7-2 joined to TRBJ2-1; a tentative D match to TRBD1 spans 5 bases. Sample: CD4+ T cells from PBMCs. The clonotype comes from a human donor in good health. The encoded CDR3 is CASNPQGRSSYNEQFF. The nucleotides read TGTGCCAGCAACCCGCAGGGTCGTTCCTCCTACAATGAGCAGTTCTTC.